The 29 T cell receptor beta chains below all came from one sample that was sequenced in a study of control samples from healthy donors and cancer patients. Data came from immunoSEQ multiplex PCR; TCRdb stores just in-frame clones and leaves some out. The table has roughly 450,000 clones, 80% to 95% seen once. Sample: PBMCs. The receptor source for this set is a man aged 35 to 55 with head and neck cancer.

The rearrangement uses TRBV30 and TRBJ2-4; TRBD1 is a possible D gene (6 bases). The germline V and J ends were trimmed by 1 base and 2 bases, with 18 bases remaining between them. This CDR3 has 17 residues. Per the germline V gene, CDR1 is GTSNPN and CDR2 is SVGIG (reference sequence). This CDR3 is CAWSGPPHRVSKNIQYF. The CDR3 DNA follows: TGTGCCTGGAGTGGTCCCCCCCACAGGGTATCCAAAAACATTCAGTACTTC.

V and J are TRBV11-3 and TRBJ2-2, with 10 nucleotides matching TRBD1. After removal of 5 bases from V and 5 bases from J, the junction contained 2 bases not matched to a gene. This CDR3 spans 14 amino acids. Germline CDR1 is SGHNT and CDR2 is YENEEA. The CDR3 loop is CASSRDRGTGELFF. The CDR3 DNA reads TGTGCCAGCAGCCGGGACAGGGGAACCGGGGAGCTGTTTTTT. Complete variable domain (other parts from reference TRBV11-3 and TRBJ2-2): EAGVVQSPRYKIIEKKQPVAFWCNPISGHNTLYWYLQNLGQGPELLIRYENEEAVDDSQLPKDRFSAERLKGVDSTLKIQPAELGDSAVYLCASSRDRGTGELFFGEGSRLTVL.

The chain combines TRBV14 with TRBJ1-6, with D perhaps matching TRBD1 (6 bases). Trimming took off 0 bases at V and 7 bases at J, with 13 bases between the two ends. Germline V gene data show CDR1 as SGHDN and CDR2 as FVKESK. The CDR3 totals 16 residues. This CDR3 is CASSQDGGSQNSPLHF. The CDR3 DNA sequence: TGTGCCAGCAGCCAAGATGGGGGCAGTCAGAATTCACCCCTCCACTTT.

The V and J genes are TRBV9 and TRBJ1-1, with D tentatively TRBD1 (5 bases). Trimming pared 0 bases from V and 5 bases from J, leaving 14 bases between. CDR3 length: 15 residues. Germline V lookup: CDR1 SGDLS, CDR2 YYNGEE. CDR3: CASSVGWDAKTEAFF. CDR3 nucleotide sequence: TGTGCCAGCAGCGTAGGTTGGGACGCGAAGACTGAAGCTTTCTTT.

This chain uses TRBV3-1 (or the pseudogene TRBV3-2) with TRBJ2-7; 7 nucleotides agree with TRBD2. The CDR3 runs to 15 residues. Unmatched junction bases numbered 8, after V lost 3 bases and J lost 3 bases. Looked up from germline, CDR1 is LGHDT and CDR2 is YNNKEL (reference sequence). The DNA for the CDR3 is TGTGCCAGCAGCCAGCTAGCGGCCGGGTACTACGAGCAGTACTTC. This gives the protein CASSQLAAGYYEQYF.

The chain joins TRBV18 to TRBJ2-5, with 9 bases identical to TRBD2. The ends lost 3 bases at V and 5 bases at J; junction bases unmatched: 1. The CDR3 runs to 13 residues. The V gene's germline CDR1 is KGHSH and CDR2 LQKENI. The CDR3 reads CASSPRGGETQYF. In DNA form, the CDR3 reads TGTGCCAGCTCACCGCGGGGGGGCGAGACCCAGTACTTC.

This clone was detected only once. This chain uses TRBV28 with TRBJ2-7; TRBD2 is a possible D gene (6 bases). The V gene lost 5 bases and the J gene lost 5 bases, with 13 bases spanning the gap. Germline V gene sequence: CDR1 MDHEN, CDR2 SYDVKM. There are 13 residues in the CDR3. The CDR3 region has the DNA TGTGCCAGCAGTCTGGGAGGAGGAAACGAGCAGTACTTC. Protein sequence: CASSLGGGNEQYF.

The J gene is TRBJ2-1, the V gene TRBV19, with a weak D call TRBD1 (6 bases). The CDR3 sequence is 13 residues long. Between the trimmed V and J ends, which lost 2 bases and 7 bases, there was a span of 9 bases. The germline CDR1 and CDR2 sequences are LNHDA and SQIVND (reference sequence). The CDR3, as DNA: TGTGCCAGTAGTATATCGGGGACAAATGAGCAGTTCTTC. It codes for CASSISGTNEQFF.

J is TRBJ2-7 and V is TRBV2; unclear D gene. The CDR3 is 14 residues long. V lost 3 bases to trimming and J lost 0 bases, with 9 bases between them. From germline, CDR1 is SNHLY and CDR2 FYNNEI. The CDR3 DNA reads TGTGCCAGCAGTGACAGAAAGCTCTCCTACGAGCAGTACTTC. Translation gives CASSDRKLSYEQYF.

The CDR3 DNA reads TGTGCCAGCAGCGTAGATATCACCAGGGGGCAAAATTCACCCCTCCACTTT. This codes for CASSVDITRGQNSPLHF. The chain links TRBV9 to TRBJ1-6; 8 bases align to TRBD1. The CDR3 contains 17 residues. V was pared by 0 bases and J by 7 bases, with 9 bases of the junction left unmatched. Per the germline V gene, CDR1 is SGDLS and CDR2 is YYNGEE.

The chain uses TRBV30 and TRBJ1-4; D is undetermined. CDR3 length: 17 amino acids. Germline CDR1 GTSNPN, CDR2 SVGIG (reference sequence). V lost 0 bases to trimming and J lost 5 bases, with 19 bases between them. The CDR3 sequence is CAWSVYNVGPTNEKLFF. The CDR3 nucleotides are TGTGCCTGGAGTGTATATAACGTCGGACCGACAAATGAAAAACTGTTTTTT.

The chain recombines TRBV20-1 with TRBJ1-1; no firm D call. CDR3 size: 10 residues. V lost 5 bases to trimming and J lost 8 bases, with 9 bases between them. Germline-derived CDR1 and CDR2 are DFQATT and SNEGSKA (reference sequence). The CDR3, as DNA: TGCAGTGCTCGTGGACCCGAAGCTTTCTTT. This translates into CSARGPEAFF.

CDR3 DNA sequence: TGTGCCAGCAGCTTAGGGACGGATTACTATGGCTACACCTTC. This gives the protein CASSLGTDYYGYTF. The chain combines TRBV7-2 with TRBJ1-2; D is unclear. Germline lookup yields CDR1 SGHTA and CDR2 FQGNSA. The CDR3 loop spans 14 amino acids. V shed 1 base and J shed 3 bases, with 9 bases lying between them. Using reference TRBV7-2 and TRBJ1-2 for the parts outside the CDR3, the full variable domain is GAGVSQSPSNKVTEKGKDVELRCDPISGHTALYWYRQSLGQGLEFLIYFQGNSAPDKSGLPSDRFSAERTGGSVSTLTIQRTQQEDSAVYLCASSLGTDYYGYTFGSGTRLTVV.

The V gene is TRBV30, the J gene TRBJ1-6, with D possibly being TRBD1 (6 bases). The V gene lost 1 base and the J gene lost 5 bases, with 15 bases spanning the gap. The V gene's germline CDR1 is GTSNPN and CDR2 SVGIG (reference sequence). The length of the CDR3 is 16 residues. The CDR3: CAWSDIGQHDNSPLHF. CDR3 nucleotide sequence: TGTGCCTGGAGTGACATAGGACAGCATGATAATTCACCCCTCCACTTT.

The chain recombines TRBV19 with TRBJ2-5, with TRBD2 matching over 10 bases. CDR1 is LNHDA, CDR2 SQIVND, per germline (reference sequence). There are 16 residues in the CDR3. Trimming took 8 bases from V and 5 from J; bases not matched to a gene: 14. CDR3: CASRESASGGVETQYF. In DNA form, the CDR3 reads TGTGCCAGTCGGGAGAGCGCTAGCGGGGGAGTGGAGACCCAGTACTTC.

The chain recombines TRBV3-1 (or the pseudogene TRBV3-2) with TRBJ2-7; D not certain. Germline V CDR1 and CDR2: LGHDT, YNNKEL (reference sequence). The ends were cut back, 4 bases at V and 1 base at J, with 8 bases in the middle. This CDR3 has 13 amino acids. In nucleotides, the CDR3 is TGTGCCAGCAGCCTTGGTTGGTCCTACGAGCAGTACTTC. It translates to CASSLGWSYEQYF.

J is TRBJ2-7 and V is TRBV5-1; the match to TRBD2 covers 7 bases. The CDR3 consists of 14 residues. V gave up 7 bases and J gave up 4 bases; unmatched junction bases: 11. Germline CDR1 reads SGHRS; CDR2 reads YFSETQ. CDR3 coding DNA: TGCGCCAGCGACCCATCCGGGAGGAGGTACGAGCAGTACTTC. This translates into CASDPSGRRYEQYF.

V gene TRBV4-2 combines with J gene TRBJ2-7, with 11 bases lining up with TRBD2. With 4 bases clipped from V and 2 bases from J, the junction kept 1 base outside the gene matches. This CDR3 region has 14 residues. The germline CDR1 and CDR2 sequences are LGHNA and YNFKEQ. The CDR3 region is CASSPGLAAYEQYF. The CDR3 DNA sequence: TGTGCCAGCAGCCCGGGACTAGCGGCCTACGAGCAGTACTTC.

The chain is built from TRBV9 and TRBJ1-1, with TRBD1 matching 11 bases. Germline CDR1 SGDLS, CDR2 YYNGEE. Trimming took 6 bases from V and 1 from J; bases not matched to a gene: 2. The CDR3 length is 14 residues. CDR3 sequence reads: CASTGQGANTEAFF. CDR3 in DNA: TGTGCCAGCACAGGACAGGGGGCGAACACTGAAGCTTTCTTT.

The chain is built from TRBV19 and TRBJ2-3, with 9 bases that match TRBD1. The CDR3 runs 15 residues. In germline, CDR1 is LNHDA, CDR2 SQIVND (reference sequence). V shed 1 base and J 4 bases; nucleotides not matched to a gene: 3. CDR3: CASSIGDRVADTQYF. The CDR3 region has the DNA TGTGCCAGTAGTATAGGGGACAGGGTGGCAGATACGCAGTATTTT.

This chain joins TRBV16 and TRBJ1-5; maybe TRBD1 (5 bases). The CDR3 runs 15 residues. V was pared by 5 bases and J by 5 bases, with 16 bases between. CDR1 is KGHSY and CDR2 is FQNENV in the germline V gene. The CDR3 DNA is TGTGCCAGCAGCTTAGGGGCAGCGGGGGATCAGCCCCAGCATTTT. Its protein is CASSLGAAGDQPQHF.

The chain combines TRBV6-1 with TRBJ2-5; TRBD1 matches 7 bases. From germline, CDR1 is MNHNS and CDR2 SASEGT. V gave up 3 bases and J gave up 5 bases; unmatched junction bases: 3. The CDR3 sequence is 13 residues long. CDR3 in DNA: TGTGCCAGCAGTGAGACAGGGACGGAGACCCAGTACTTC. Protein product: CASSETGTETQYF.

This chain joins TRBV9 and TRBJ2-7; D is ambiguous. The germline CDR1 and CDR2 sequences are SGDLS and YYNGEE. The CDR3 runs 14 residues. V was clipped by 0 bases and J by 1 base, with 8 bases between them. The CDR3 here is CASSVGQISYEQYF. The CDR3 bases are TGTGCCAGCAGCGTAGGGCAGATATCCTACGAGCAGTACTTC.

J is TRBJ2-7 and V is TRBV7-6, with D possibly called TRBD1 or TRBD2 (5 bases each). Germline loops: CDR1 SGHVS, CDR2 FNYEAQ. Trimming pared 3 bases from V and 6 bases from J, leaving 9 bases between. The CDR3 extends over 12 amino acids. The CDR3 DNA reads TGTGCCAGCAGCTTGGGGACCGGCGAGCAGTACTTC. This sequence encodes CASSLGTGEQYF.

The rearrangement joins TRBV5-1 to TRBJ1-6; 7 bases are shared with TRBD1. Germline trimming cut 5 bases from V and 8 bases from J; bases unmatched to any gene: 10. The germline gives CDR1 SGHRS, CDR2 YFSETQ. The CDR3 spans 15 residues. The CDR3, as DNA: TGCGCCAGCAGGGAGCGACAGGGAGGAGATTCACCCCTCCACTTT. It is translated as CASRERQGGDSPLHF.

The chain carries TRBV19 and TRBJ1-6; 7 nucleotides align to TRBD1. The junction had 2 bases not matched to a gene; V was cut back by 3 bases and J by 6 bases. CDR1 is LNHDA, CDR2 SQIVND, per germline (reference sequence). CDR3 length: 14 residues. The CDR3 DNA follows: TGTGCCAGTAGTATCGACAGGGCTAATTCACCCCTCCACTTT. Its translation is CASSIDRANSPLHF.

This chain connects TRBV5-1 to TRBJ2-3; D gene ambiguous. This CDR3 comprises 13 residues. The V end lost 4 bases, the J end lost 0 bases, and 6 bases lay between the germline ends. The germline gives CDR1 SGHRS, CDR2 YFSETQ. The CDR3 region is CASSLWSTDTQYF. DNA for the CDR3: TGCGCCAGCAGCCTTTGGAGCACAGATACGCAGTATTTT.

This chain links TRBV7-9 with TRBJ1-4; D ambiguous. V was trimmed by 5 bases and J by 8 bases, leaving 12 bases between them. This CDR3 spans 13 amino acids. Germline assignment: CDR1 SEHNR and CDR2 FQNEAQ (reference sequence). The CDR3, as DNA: TGTGCCAGCAGCCTAGACCCGGGGGAAAAACTGTTTTTT. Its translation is CASSLDPGEKLFF.

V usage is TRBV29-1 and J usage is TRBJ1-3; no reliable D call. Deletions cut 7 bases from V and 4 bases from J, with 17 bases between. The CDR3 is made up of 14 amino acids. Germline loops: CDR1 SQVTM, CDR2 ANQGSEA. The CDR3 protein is CSGILRESGNTIYF. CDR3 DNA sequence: TGCAGCGGAATACTTAGGGAATCAGGAAACACCATATATTTT.